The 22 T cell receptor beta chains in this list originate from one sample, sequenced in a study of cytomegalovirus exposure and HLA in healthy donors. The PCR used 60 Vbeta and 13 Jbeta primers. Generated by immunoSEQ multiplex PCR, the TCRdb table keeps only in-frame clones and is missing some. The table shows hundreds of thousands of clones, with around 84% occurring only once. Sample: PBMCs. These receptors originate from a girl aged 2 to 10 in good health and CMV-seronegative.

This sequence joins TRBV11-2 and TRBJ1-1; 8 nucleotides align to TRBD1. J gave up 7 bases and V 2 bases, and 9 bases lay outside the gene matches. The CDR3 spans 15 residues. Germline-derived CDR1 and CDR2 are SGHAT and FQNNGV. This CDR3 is CASSLQRTGNGEAFF. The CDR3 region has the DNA TGTGCCAGCAGCTTACAGCGGACAGGGAATGGTGAAGCTTTCTTT.

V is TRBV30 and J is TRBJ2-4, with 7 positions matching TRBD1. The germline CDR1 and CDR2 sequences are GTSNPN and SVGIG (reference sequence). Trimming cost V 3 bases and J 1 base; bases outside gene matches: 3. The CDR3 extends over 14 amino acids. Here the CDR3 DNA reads TGTGCCTGGAGCCTGGACAGGGCCAAAAACATTCAGTACTTC. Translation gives CAWSLDRAKNIQYF.

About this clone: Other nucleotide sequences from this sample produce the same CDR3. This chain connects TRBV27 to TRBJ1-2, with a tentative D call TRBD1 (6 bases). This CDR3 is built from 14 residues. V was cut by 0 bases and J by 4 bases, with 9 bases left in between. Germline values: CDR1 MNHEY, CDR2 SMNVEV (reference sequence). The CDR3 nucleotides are TGTGCCAGCAGTTTATCGACAGGAGCCTATGGCTACACCTTC. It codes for CASSLSTGAYGYTF.

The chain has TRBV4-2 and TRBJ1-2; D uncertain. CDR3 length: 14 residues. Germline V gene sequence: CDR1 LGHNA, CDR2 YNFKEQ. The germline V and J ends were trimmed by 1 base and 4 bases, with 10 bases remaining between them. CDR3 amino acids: CASSQGVGSYGYTF. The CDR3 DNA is TGTGCCAGCAGCCAAGGGGTAGGGAGCTATGGCTACACCTTC.

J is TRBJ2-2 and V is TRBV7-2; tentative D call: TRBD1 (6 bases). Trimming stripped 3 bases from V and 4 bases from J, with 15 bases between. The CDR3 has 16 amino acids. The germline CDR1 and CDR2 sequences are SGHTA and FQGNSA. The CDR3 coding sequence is TGTGCCAGCAGCTTCCAGCTGGGACATTCCACCGGGGAGCTGTTTTTT. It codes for CASSFQLGHSTGELFF.

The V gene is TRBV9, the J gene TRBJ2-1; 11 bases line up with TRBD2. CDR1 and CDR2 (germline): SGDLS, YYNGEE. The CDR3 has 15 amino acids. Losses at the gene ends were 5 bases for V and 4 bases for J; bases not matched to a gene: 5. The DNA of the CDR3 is TGTGCCAGCAGGAGGGGACTAGCGGCTTACAATGAGCAGTTCTTC. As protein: CASRRGLAAYNEQFF.

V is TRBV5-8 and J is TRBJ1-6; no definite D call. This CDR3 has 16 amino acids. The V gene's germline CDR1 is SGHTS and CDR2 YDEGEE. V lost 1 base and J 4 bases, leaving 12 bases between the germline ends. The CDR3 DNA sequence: TGTGCCAGCAGCTTGTGGACGGGCGGGTATAATTCACCCCTCCACTTT. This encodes CASSLWTGGYNSPLHF. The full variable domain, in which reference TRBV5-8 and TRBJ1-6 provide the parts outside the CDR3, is EAGVTQSPTHLIKTRGQQATLRCSPISGHTSVYWYQQALGLGLQFLLWYDEGEERNRGNFPPRFSGRQFPNYSSELNVNALELEDSALYLCASSLWTGGYNSPLHFGNGTRLTVT.

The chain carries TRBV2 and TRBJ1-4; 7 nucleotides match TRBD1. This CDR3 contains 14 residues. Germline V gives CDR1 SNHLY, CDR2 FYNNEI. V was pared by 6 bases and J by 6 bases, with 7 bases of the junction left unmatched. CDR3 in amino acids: CASSGDRGYEKLFF. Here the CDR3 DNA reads TGTGCCAGCAGCGGGGACAGAGGATATGAAAAACTGTTTTTT.

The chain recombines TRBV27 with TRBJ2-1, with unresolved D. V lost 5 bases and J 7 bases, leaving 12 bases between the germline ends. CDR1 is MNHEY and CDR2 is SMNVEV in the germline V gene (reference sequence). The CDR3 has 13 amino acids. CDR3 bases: TGTGCCAGCAGTCCCGACACTGCGAATGAGCAGTTCTTC. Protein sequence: CASSPDTANEQFF.

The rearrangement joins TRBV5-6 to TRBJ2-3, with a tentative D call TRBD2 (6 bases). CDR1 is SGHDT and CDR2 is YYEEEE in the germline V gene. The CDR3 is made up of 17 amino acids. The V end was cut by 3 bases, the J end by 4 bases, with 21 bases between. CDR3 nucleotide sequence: TGTGCCAGCAGCTACTTACGGGCGGGGTCTGGGGCAGATACGCAGTATTTT. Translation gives CASSYLRAGSGADTQYF.

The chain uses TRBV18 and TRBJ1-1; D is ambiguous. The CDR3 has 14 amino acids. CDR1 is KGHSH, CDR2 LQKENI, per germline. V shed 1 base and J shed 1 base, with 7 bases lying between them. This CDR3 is CASSPQRTNTEAFF. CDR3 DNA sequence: TGTGCCAGCTCACCACAGAGAACGAACACTGAAGCTTTCTTT.

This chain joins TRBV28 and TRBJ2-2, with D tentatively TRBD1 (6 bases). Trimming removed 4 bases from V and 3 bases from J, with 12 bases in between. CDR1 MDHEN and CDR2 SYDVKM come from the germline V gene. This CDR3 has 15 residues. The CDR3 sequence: CASSSNGQHTGELFF. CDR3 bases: TGTGCCAGCAGTTCAAACGGACAGCACACCGGGGAGCTGTTTTTT.

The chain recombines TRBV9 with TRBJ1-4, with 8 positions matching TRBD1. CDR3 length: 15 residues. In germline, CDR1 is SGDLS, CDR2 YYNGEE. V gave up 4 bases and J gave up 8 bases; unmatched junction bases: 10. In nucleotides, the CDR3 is TGTGCCAGCAGCCCGCGACAGGGGTTAAGGGAAAAACTGTTTTTT. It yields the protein CASSPRQGLREKLFF.

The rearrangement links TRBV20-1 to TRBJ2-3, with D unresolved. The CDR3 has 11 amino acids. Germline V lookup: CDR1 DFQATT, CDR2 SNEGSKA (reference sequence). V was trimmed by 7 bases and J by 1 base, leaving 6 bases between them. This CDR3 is CSVEGTDTQYF. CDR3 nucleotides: TGCAGTGTTGAGGGCACAGATACGCAGTATTTT.

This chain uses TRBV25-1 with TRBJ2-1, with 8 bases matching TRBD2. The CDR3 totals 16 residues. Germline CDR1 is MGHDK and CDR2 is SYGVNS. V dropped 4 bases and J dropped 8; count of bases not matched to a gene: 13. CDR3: CASSGGGSVRRDEQFF. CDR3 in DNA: TGTGCCAGCAGTGGCGGGGGGTCCGTGCGGAGGGATGAGCAGTTCTTC.

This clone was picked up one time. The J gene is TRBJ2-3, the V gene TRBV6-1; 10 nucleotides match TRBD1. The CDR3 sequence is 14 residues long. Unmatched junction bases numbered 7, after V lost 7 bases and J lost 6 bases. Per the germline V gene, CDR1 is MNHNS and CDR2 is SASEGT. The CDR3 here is CASTRDRGPDTQYF. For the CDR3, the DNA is TGTGCCAGCACTCGGGACAGGGGTCCGGATACGCAGTATTTT.

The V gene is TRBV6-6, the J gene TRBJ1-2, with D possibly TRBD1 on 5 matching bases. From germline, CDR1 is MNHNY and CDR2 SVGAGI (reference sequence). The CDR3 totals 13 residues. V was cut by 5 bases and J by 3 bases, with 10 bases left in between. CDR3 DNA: TGTGCCAGCAGTAGGGGAGGGGACTATGGCTACACCTTC. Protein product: CASSRGGDYGYTF.

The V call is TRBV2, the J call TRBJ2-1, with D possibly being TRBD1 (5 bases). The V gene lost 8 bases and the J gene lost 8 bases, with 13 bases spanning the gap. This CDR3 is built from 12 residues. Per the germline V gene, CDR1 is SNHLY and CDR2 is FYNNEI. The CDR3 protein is CASPGAHDEQFF. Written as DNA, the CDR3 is TGTGCCAGCCCTGGGGCGCACGATGAGCAGTTCTTC.

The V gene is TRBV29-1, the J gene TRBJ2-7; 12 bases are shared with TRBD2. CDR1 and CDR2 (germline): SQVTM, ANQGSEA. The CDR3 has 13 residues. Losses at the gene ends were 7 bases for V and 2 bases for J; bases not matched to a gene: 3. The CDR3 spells CSALAGGAYEQYF. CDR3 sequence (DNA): TGCAGCGCCCTAGCGGGAGGGGCCTACGAGCAGTACTTC.

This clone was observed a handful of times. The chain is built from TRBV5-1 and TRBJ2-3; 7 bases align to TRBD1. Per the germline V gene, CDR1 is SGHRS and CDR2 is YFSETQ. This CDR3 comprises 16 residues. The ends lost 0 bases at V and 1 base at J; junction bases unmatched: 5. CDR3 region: CASSLEGDSRTDTQYF. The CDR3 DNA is TGCGCCAGCAGCTTGGAAGGGGACAGCCGCACAGATACGCAGTATTTT.

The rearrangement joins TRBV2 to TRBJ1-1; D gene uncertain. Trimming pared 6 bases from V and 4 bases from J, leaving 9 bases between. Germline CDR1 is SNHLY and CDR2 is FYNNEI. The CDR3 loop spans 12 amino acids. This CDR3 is CASSTRATEAFF. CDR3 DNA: TGTGCCAGCAGCACGCGGGCCACTGAAGCTTTCTTT.

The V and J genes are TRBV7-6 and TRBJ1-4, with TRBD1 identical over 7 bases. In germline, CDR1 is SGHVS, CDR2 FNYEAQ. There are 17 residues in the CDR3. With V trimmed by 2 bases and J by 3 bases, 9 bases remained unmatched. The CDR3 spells CASSLIGGGRPNEKLFF. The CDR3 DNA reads TGTGCCAGCAGCTTAATAGGGGGCGGGCGGCCTAATGAAAAACTGTTTTTT.